This T cell receptor beta chain was identified during a study of blood T cell repertoires in COVID-19. Libraries were prepared by immunoSEQ multiplex PCR; TCRdb keeps only in-frame clonotypes and omits some of them. The top ten hold approximately 3.7% of the sample, which has tens of thousands of clones, roughly 87% seen once. Germline lookup yields CDR1 ENHRY and CDR2 SYGVKD. The CDR3 runs 15 residues. Trimming took off 2 bases at V and 0 bases at J, with 11 bases between the two ends. The genes are TRBV10-3 and TRBJ2-7; no reliable D call. Sequences were obtained from peripheral blood. This clonotype was sampled from a man aged 40-55 years with COVID-19, enrolled during active disease. The DNA of the CDR3 is TGTGCCATCAGTGAGACGCAGGTGAACTCCTACGAGCAGTACTTC. It yields the protein CAISETQVNSYEQYF.